Sequencing of this TCR beta chain was carried out in a study of T cell repertoires in cytomegalovirus infection. Overall study context: A matching HLA type, together with CMV infection, was signaled by public TCR beta signatures.

Trimming removed 5 bases from V and 4 bases from J; junction bases left unmatched: 7. This CDR3 comprises 15 residues. Germline-derived CDR1 and CDR2 are SGHVS and FNYEAQ. A remark on this clonotype: Its antigen is not identified.

General study points: CMV-specific TCR beta clonotypes restricted by HLA-C dominated the ex vivo response.

Each CDR3 protein is one row after TCRdb ran MiXCR on the reads. The sample records about half a million distinct CDR3 sequences, roughly a third being singletons. This chain uses TRBV7-6 with TRBJ2-2; TRBD1 matches at 7 bases. The specimen was cultured PBMCs, collected from culture after CMV antigen stimulation. This sequence originates from a human donor in good health (CMV status not recorded). Some clones in this sample may be carry-over from other donors' samples. CDR3 sequence reads: CASSPRGISTGELFF. CDR3 nucleotide sequence: TGTGCCAGCAGCCCCAGGGGGATTAGCACCGGGGAGCTGTTTTTT. The full variable domain, rest sourced from reference TRBV7-6 and TRBJ2-2, is GAGVSQSPRYKVTKRGQDVALRCDPISGHVSLYWYRQALGQGPEFLTYFNYEAQQDKSGLPNDRFSAERPEGSISTLTIQRTEQRDSAMYRCASSPRGISTGELFFGEGSRLTVL.